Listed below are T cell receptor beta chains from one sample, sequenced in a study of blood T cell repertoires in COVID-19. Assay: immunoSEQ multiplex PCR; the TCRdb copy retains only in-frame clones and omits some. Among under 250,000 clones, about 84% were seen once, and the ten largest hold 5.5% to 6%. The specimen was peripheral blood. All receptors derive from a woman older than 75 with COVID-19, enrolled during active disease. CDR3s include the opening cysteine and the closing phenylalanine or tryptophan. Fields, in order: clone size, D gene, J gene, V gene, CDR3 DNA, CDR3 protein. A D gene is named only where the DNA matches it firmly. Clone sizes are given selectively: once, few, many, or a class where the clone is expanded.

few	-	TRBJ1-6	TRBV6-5	TGTGCCAGCAGCCCCCAGGGCGACAATTCACCCCTCCACTTT	CASSPQGDNSPLHF
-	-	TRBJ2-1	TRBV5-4	TGTGCCAGCAGCTTGTACGGAGGCAATGAGCAGTTCTTC	CASSLYGGNEQFF
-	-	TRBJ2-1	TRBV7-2	TGTGCCAGCAGCTTACTTCAAGGGGAAGAGAGTGAGCAGTTCTTC	CASSLLQGEESEQFF
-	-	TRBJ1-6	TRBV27	TGTGCCAGCAGTTTACTCTCGGCGGGGGGCTATAATTCACCCCTCCACTTT	CASSLLSAGGYNSPLHF
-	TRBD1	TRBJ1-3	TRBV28	TGTGCCAGCAGTTCACAGGGGGCGGGTGGAAACACCATATATTTT	CASSSQGAGGNTIYF
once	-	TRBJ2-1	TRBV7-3	TGTGCCAGCAGCTTAAGACCCAGCGGCGAGCAGTTCTTC	CASSLRPSGEQFF
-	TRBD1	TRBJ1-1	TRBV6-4	TGTGCCAGCAGTAGGACAGGGAACACTGAAGCTTTCTTT	CASSRTGNTEAFF
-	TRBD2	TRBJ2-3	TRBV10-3	TGTGCCTTCGCGGACGGGGGAGGGGATACGCAGTATTTT	CAFADGGGDTQYF
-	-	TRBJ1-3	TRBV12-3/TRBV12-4	TGTGCCAGAACAGGGAGCTCTGGAAACACCATATATTTT	CARTGSSGNTIYF
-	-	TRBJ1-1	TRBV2	TGTGCCAGCAGTGTATTAAGGGGCACTGAAGCTTTCTTT	CASSVLRGTEAFF
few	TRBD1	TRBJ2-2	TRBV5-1	TGCGCCAGCAGCCGCGGGGGACAGGGGAACGGGGAGCTGTTTTTT	CASSRGGQGNGELFF
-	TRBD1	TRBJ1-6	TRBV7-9	TGTGCCAGCAGCCCAAAGGGGGCTCATTCACCCCTCCACTTT	CASSPKGAHSPLHF
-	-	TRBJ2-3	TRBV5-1	TGCGCCAGCAGCTTGGTAGAAGATACGCAGTATTTT	CASSLVEDTQYF
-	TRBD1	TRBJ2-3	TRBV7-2	TGTGCCAGCAGCAGGGACAGGGCCTACCCTGGGCGCACAGATACGCAGTATTTT	CASSRDRAYPGRTDTQYF
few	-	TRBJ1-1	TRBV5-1	TGCGCCAGCAGCTTGAAAGGGGGAACTGAAGCTTTCTTT	CASSLKGGTEAFF
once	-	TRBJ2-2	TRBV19	TGTGCCAGTACCCAAAATCCAGGGGCCGGGGAGCTGTTTTTT	CASTQNPGAGELFF
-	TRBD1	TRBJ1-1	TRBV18	TGTGCCAGCTCACCCCAAGGACAGGGCACTGAAGCTTTCTTT	CASSPQGQGTEAFF
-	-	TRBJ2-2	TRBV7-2	TGTGCCAGCAGCCGGACTGTGGCCGGGGAGCTGTTTTTT	CASSRTVAGELFF
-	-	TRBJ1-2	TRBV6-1	TGTGCCAGCAGTGCACCCATGGGAGGCAGAGTCTATGGCTACACCTTC	CASSAPMGGRVYGYTF
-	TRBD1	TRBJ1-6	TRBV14	TGTGCCAGCGGCCAAGGACAGGGGGCTAATTCACCCCTCCACTTT	CASGQGQGANSPLHF
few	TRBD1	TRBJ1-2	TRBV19	TGTGCCAGTCTCGGACAGGTTCCCTATGGCTACACCTTC	CASLGQVPYGYTF
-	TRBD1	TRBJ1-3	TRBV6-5	TGTGCCAGCACCCTACGGCAAGGGGGCGGAAACACCATATATTTT	CASTLRQGGGNTIYF
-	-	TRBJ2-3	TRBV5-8	TGTGCCAGCAGCCTTTCCGGGACACTCACAGATACGCAGTATTTT	CASSLSGTLTDTQYF
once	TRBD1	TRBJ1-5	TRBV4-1	TGCGCCAGCAGCCAGGGGACAGGATCGGGGAATCAGCCCCAGCATTTT	CASSQGTGSGNQPQHF
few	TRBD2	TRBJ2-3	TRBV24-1	TGTGCCACCAGTTCTGGGGGGGGAGGATATACGCAGTATTTT	CATSSGGGGYTQYF